This T cell receptor (beta chain) was recovered during a study of graft-versus-host responses after intestinal transplantation. Assay: immunoSEQ multiplex PCR; the TCRdb copy retains only in-frame clones and omits some. The sample has over 100,000 clones; 95% are singletons. Concerning this clone: Its antigen is not identified.

Regarding the study as a whole: High graft-versus-host to host-versus-graft T cell clonal ratios marked allografts of patients with graft-donor macrochimerism. Early after transplant, HvG declines were associated with peak levels of circulating GvH clones.

The TCR originated in a human donor who received an intestinal transplant. This material consisted of unstimulated CD8+ T cells sorted from spleen or lymph node cells, taken before intestinal transplant.

CDR3 in amino acids: CASAWGTDTQYF. Written as DNA, the CDR3 is TGTGCCAGCGCTTGGGGCACAGATACGCAGTATTTT. The chain recombines TRBV27 with TRBJ2-3; D remains ambiguous. The germline V and J ends were trimmed by 8 bases and 1 base, with 7 bases remaining between them. The CDR3 is made up of 12 amino acids. The germline V gene has CDR1 MNHEY and CDR2 SMNVEV (reference sequence).